The clone carrying this T cell receptor (beta chain) was detected a few times. Generated by immunoSEQ multiplex PCR, the TCRdb table keeps only in-frame clones and is missing some. This table has 50,000 to 70,000 clones, 70% to 80% appearing once. V lost 6 bases, J lost 5 bases, and 11 bases lay in between. The germline V gene encodes CDR1 MNHNY and CDR2 SVGAGI (reference sequence). This CDR3 is built from 13 residues. This specimen belongs to a study of memory CD4+ T cells and cytomegalovirus serostatus. Single viable CD3+CD4+CD8-CD45RO+ cells were sorted as the memory CD4+ T cells. The sequenced sample was memory CD4+ T cells from blood. The V and J genes are TRBV6-6 and TRBJ2-1; TRBD1 might be the D (5 bases). The sequence was obtained from an adult in good health and CMV-seronegative. This chain's CDR3 is CASSQGGNNEQFF. CDR3 bases: TGTGCCAGCAGCCAGGGTGGCAACAATGAGCAGTTCTTC.